This T cell receptor beta chain was obtained from a study of T cell repertoires in cytomegalovirus infection. Across the whole study: Public TCR beta signatures indicated both CMV infection and matching HLA type.

The CDR3 is 16 residues long. Study findings and constraints: HLA-C-restricted CMV clonotypes gave the most frequent clonotype in two of eight donors.

Each CDR3 protein gets one entry after TCRdb re-called the reads with MiXCR. The data contain about 350,000 distinct CDR3 sequences, around a third of them singletons. In regard to this clonotype: Its antigen is not known. A read error may produce the germline difference seen at one junction end.

Sample: cultured PBMCs, taken from culture after CMV antigen stimulation. This clonotype originated in a human donor in good health (CMV status not recorded). Some clones in this sample may be carry-over from other donors' samples. The V gene is TRBV12-3 or TRBV12-4, the J gene TRBJ1-3; no clear D gene. The CDR3 sequence: CASSPASRPSGTTIYF. The CDR3 DNA reads as TGTGCCAGCAGTCCGGCCAGTCGCCCGTCTGGAACCACCATATATTTT.